This TCR beta chain was profiled in a study of shared clonotypes between healthy human individuals. Terminally differentiated effector memory CD45RA+ cells were left out of the naive CD8 fraction, which was CD45RO-negative and positively selected for CCR7. Donors comprised healthy HIV-negative adults lacking recent acute infections or vaccinations. The study drew all its donors from Caucasian adults living in Nashville, Tennessee. Source study methods: Filtering differed because ImmunoSEQ produced junction-only sequences that carried no quality scores. Clones were sequenced by immunoSEQ multiplex PCR, and TCRdb holds only the in-frame ones, with some missing. For V, J and clone size, that table is used; D and trimming come from the DNA. The sample has about 2 million clones; roughly 94% are singletons. Per germline, CDR1 SGDLS and CDR2 YYNGEE. Trimming shortened V by 4 bases and J by 5 bases, and 15 bases separated the two germline ends. The CDR3 has 14 amino acids.

Specimen: naive CD8+ T cells sorted from blood. The rearrangement links TRBV9 to TRBJ1-1, with D perhaps matching TRBD1 (5 bases). This TCR was recovered from a man younger than 35 in good health. CDR3 residues: CASSSSQGYTEAFF. The DNA of the CDR3 is TGTGCCAGCAGCTCGAGTCAGGGCTATACTGAAGCTTTCTTT.